This record covers a single T cell receptor beta chain. This record comes from a study of cytomegalovirus exposure and HLA in healthy donors. The germline V gene encodes CDR1 SGHNT and CDR2 YYREEE (reference sequence). The CDR3 totals 18 residues. With 4 bases clipped from V and 1 base from J, the junction kept 14 bases outside the gene matches. The PCR was carried out with 60 Vbeta primers and 13 Jbeta primers. Method: immunoSEQ multiplex PCR; TCRdb's copy keeps in-frame clones and lacks some. The sample carries around 190,000 clones, more than 70% recorded once. Donors consisted of healthy bone marrow donors.

The chain recombines TRBV5-4 with TRBJ2-7; the match to TRBD2 covers 10 bases. Sequences were obtained from PBMCs. This clonotype was obtained from a woman in her 40s in good health and CMV-seronegative. The CDR3 DNA reads TGTGCCAGCAGCCGGGGCCTTAGTAGCGGGAGGTTATCCTACGAGCAGTACGTC. It encodes CASSRGLSSGRLSYEQYV.